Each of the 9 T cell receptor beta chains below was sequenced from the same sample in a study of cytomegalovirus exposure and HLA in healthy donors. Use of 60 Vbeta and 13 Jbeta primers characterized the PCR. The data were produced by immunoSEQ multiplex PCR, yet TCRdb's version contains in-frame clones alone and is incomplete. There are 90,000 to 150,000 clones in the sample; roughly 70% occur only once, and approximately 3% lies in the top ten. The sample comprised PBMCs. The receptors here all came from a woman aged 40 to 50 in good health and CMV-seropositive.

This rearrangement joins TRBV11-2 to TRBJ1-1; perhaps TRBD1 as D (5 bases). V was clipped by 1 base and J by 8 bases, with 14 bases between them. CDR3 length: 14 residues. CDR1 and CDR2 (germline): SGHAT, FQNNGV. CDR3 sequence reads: CASSLGHKGMEAFF. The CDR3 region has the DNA TGTGCCAGCAGCTTAGGTCATAAGGGGATGGAAGCTTTCTTT.

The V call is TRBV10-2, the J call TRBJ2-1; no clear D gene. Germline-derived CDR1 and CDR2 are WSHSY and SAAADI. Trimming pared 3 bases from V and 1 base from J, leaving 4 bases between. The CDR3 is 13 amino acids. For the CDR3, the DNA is TGCGCCAGCAGTGACCCTTCCTACAATGAGCAGTTCTTC. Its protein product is CASSDPSYNEQFF.

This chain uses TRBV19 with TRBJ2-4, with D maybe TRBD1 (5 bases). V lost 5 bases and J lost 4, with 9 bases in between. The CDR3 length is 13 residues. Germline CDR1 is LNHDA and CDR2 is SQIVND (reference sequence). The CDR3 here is CASSYDRKNIQYF. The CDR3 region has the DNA TGTGCCAGTAGTTATGACAGAAAAAACATTCAGTACTTC. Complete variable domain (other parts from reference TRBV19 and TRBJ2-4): DGGITQSPKYLFRKEGQNVTLSCEQNLNHDAMYWYRQDPGQGLRLIYYSQIVNDFQKGDIAEGYSVSREKKESFPLTVTSAQKNPTAFYLCASSYDRKNIQYFGAGTRLSVL.

CDR3 DNA: TGTGCCAGCTCACCGGGGACTAGGAGGGAAGAGACCCAGTACTTC. It is translated as CASSPGTRREETQYF. V usage is TRBV18 and J usage is TRBJ2-5; 8 positions agree with TRBD2. V dropped 3 bases and J dropped 3; count of bases not matched to a gene: 6. Germline values: CDR1 KGHSH, CDR2 LQKENI. This CDR3 has 15 residues.

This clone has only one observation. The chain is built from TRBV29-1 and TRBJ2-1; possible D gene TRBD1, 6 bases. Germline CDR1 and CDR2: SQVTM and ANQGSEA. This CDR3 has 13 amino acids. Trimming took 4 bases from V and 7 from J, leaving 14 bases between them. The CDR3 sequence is CSVVGHLYNEQFF. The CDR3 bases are TGCAGCGTTGTGGGACACCTTTATAATGAGCAGTTCTTC.

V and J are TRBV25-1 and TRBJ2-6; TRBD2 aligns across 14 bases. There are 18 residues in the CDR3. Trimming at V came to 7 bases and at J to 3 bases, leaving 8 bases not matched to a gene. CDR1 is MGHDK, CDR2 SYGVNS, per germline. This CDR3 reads CASTSTSGGGSGANVLTF. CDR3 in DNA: TGTGCCAGCACCTCGACTAGCGGGGGGGGTAGTGGGGCCAACGTCCTGACTTTC.

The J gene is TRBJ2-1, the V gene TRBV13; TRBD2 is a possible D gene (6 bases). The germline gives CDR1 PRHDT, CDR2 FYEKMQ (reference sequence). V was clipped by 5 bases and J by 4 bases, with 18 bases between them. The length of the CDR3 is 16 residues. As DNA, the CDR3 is TGTGCCAGCAGCCTGGGGGGTCAGGCGGGTTACAATGAGCAGTTCTTC. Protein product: CASSLGGQAGYNEQFF. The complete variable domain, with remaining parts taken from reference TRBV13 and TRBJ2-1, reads AAGVIQSPRHLIKEKRETATLKCYPIPRHDTVYWYQQGPGQDPQFLISFYEKMQSDKGSIPDRFSAQQFSDYHSELNMSSLELGDSALYFCASSLGGQAGYNEQFFGPGTRLTVL.

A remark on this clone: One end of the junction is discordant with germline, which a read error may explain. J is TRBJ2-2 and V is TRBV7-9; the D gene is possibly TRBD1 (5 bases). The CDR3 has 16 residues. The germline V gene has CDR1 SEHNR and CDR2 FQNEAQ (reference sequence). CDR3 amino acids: CSSSLLETANTGELFF. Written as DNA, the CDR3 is TGTTCCAGCAGCTTATTGGAGACAGCGAACACCGGGGAGCTGTTTTTT.

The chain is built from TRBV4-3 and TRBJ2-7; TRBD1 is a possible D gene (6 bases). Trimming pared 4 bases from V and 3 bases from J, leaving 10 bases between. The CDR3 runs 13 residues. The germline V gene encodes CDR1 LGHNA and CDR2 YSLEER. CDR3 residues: CASSPSGDYEQYF. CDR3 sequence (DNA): TGCGCCAGCAGCCCTTCAGGGGACTACGAGCAGTACTTC.